The 7 T cell receptor beta chains in this list originate from one sample, sequenced in a study of regulatory T cells in long-lasting Graves disease (dated by TCRdb to 2020 to 2022). The library was prepared using multiplex PCR. For sequencing, an Illumina HiSeq 4000 was employed. CDR3 regions were amplified by Arm-PCR with iRepertoire HTBI primers to construct TCR beta libraries. The public reads were run again by TCRdb, first through fastp at Q25 and then through MiXCR, and only productive beta chains were kept. Each CDR3 protein gets just one entry, which takes the most common genes and DNA from the rows behind it. The sample includes about 240,000 distinct CDR3 sequences, with roughly 21% observed a single time. The top ten hold about 15% of the sample. The meaning of the sample's time point label: newly diagnosed GD, antithyroid drugs for less than 3 months. RNA was extracted from PBMCs in TRIzol for both TCR sequencing and RNA sequencing.

Sample: peripheral blood mononuclear cells (PBMCs), taken at new diagnosis, from a patient treated with antithyroid drugs. The receptors stem from a female donor with Graves disease.

This clonotype was seen only a few times. The rearrangement uses TRBV6-5 and TRBJ2-7; unclear D gene. This CDR3 is built from 13 residues. Germline-derived CDR1 and CDR2 are MNHEY and SVGAGI. V was pared by 3 bases and J by 2 bases, with 8 bases between. The CDR3 sequence is CASSYFPAYEQYF. The CDR3 DNA is TGTGCCAGCAGTTATTTTCCGGCCTACGAGCAGTACTTC.

This clonotype appeared many times. J is TRBJ1-1 and V is TRBV4-2; D perhaps matches TRBD1 (6 bases). Germline CDR1 reads LGHNA; CDR2 reads YNFKEQ. V was pared by 8 bases and J by 0 bases, with 10 bases between. This CDR3 has 13 amino acids. The CDR3 DNA sequence: TGTGCCAGCGGAACAGGGCTGAACACTGAAGCTTTCTTT. This gives the protein CASGTGLNTEAFF.

The chain joins TRBV19 to TRBJ1-2; D is perhaps TRBD1 (5 bases). Germline V CDR1 and CDR2: LNHDA, SQIVND (reference sequence). The CDR3 consists of 16 residues. Trimming took 6 bases from V and 2 from J, leaving 19 bases between them. CDR3 residues: CASSRGFGGVNYGYTF. The DNA of the CDR3 is TGTGCCAGTAGCCGAGGGTTTGGGGGTGTGAACTATGGCTACACCTTC.

Many counts were recorded for this clonotype. The rearrangement links TRBV6-1 to TRBJ1-1; D remains unclear. V lost 7 bases and J lost 1, with 10 bases in between. The germline gives CDR1 MNHNS, CDR2 SASEGT. CDR3 size: 13 residues. CDR3 DNA sequence: TGTGCCAGCAACACGGGCGGGAACACTGAAGCTTTCTTT. Protein: CASNTGGNTEAFF.

This clonotype was seen a handful of times. Germline is not matched at one junction end, which may reflect a read error. The V gene is TRBV12-3 or TRBV12-4, the J gene TRBJ2-2; no reliable D call. There are 14 residues in the CDR3. CDR3 in amino acids: CASSPMGITRELFF. In nucleotides, the CDR3 is TGTGCCAGCAGTCCCATGGGCATCACCAGGGAGCTGTTTTTT.

A word on this clonotype: One end of the junction fails to match germline, which may point to a read error. The rearrangement links TRBV9 to TRBJ2-7; 7 bases agree with TRBD2. Per the germline V gene, CDR1 is SGDLS and CDR2 is YYNGEE. The CDR3 consists of 16 residues. The CDR3 DNA follows: TGTGCCGGCAGCGTAGAGGGAGGGCAGAGCACCTACGAGCAGTACTTC. This codes for CAGSVEGGQSTYEQYF.

This chain links TRBV5-1 with TRBJ2-2; 9 nucleotides align to TRBD1. The CDR3 spans 15 residues. Per germline, CDR1 SGHRS and CDR2 YFSETQ. The trim removed 0 bases at V and 11 bases at J, leaving 8 bases unmatched. The CDR3 nucleotides are TGCGCCAGCAGCTTGGAACAGGGGGCGAATGGTGAGCTGTTTTTT. Translated: CASSLEQGANGELFF.